This T cell receptor (beta chain) was identified during a study of blood T cells in healthy people across ages. This clonotype was seen once. This CDR3 spans 12 amino acids. Germline V lookup: CDR1 MNHEY, CDR2 SMNVEV (reference sequence). Using a J-beta primer mix together with a sample-barcoded 5' primer, a second PCR was run for roughly 7 to 11 cycles. TCRdb re-called the 5' RACE reads through MiXCR, storing one row per CDR3 protein. The sample contains roughly 790,000 distinct CDR3 sequences, roughly 45% of which appear only once. This clonotype originated in a woman aged 55-69 years in good health. Material for sequencing was blood. This sequence joins TRBV27 and TRBJ2-5; 8 nucleotides line up with TRBD2. The closer fit of TRBJ2-7 to the DNA end suggests the J call may be wrong. In DNA form, the CDR3 reads TGTGCCATCAGGGAGGCGGGAGGCGAGCAGTACTTC. It translates to CAIREAGGEQYF.